This is a list of T cell receptor beta chains from one sample in a study of blood T cell repertoires in COVID-19. Data came from immunoSEQ multiplex PCR; TCRdb stores just in-frame clones and leaves some out. The sample lists about 130,000 clones, nearly 70% occurring once. The source material was peripheral blood. These TCRs come from a woman aged 70-85 years with acute or convalescent COVID-19. The CDR3 runs from the conserved cysteine through the conserved F or W. The D gene is left open where the match is weak. Clone size, where shown, is once, few, many, or a class for clones that have expanded.

D gene,V gene,J gene,clone size,CDR3 protein,CDR3 DNA
NA,TRBV5-1,TRBJ2-5,NA,CASSLDRSSETQYF,TGCGCCAGCAGCTTGGACAGATCTTCGGAGACCCAGTACTTC
NA,TRBV28,TRBJ2-7,NA,CASSGGGLEQYF,TGTGCCAGCAGTGGTGGAGGGCTCGAGCAGTACTTC
NA,TRBV5-1,TRBJ2-1,few,CASSFLANEQFF,TGCGCCAGCAGCTTCTTAGCAAATGAGCAGTTCTTC
NA,TRBV10-3,TRBJ2-2,NA,CAISDRGANTGELFF,TGTGCCATCAGTGACAGGGGGGCGAACACCGGGGAGCTGTTTTTT
NA,TRBV5-5,TRBJ2-7,NA,CASSLAAVYEQYF,TGTGCCAGCAGCTTGGCCGCGGTTTACGAGCAGTACTTC
TRBD1,TRBV18,TRBJ1-4,NA,CASSLTGGASEKLFF,TGTGCCAGCTCACTTACAGGGGGCGCTTCTGAAAAACTGTTTTTT
TRBD1,TRBV18,TRBJ2-1,NA,CASSRQGTGNNNEQFF,TGTGCCAGCTCACGCCAAGGGACAGGAAATAACAATGAGCAGTTCTTC
TRBD1,TRBV10-2,TRBJ1-2,few,CASRQGRYYGYTF,TGCGCCAGCAGACAGGGGAGGTACTATGGCTACACCTTC
NA,TRBV5-4,TRBJ2-1,NA,CATHGPPGYHEQFF,TGTGCCACCCACGGGCCGCCGGGGTACCATGAGCAGTTCTTC
NA,TRBV30,TRBJ1-2,NA,CAGLTAMKYGYTF,TGTGCCGGATTGACAGCGATGAAGTATGGCTACACCTTC
NA,TRBV12-3/TRBV12-4,TRBJ1-4,NA,CASSPSGNEKLFF,TGTGCCAGCAGTCCCTCGGGTAATGAAAAACTGTTTTTT
NA,TRBV2,TRBJ2-1,NA,CASSEKLAVNEQFF,TGTGCCAGCAGTGAAAAGTTAGCGGTCAATGAGCAGTTCTTC
NA,TRBV29-1,TRBJ1-1,NA,CSGRQAMNTEAFF,TGCAGCGGTCGACAGGCTATGAACACTGAAGCTTTCTTT
NA,TRBV16,TRBJ1-5,NA,CASSQSGGQPQHF,TGTGCCAGCAGCCAATCCGGGGGTCAGCCCCAGCATTTT
TRBD2,TRBV19,TRBJ2-1,NA,CASSTRLAYNEQFF,TGTGCCAGTAGTACGAGACTAGCGTACAATGAGCAGTTCTTC
NA,TRBV4-3,TRBJ1-6,NA,CASSQPGFSPLHF,TGCGCCAGCAGCCAACCCGGGTTTTCACCCCTCCACTTT
NA,TRBV7-8,TRBJ2-3,NA,CASSLDNRPDTQYF,TGTGCCAGCAGCTTAGACAATCGTCCAGATACGCAGTATTTT
NA,TRBV15,TRBJ1-6,NA,CATSRDTSGPFSSPLHF,TGTGCCACCAGCAGAGATACGTCTGGGCCGTTCAGTTCACCCCTCCACTTT
TRBD2,TRBV29-1,TRBJ2-5,NA,CSVAAGKETQYF,TGCAGCGTTGCAGCGGGGAAGGAGACCCAGTACTTC
TRBD1,TRBV2,TRBJ1-2,once,CASSGQGSSYGYTF,TGTGCCAGCAGTGGACAGGGAAGTAGCTATGGCTACACCTTC
NA,TRBV3-1/TRBV3-2,TRBJ2-2,NA,CASSQELRELFF,TGTGCCAGCAGCCAAGAACTGAGGGAGCTGTTTTTT
NA,TRBV28,TRBJ1-5,NA,CASKRIAFQPQHF,TGTGCCAGCAAGCGCATAGCGTTCCAGCCCCAGCATTTT
NA,TRBV6-5,TRBJ1-1,NA,CASRYHGESEAFF,TGTGCCAGCAGGTACCATGGGGAGAGTGAAGCTTTCTTT
NA,TRBV19,TRBJ1-1,NA,CASSQYPGNTEAFF,TGTGCCAGTAGTCAGTATCCGGGGAACACTGAAGCTTTCTTT
TRBD2,TRBV10-3,TRBJ2-5,once,CAISEKGSGRSGETQYF,TGTGCCATCAGTGAAAAGGGTAGCGGGAGGTCTGGTGAGACCCAGTACTTC
TRBD2,TRBV5-4,TRBJ2-1,NA,CASSLDLAGGPNEQFF,TGTGCCAGCAGCTTGGACCTAGCGGGGGGGCCCAATGAGCAGTTCTTC
TRBD2,TRBV11-2,TRBJ2-3,NA,CASSLPPGSGGARTQYF,TGTGCCAGCAGCTTACCTCCAGGGAGCGGGGGGGCCCGTACGCAGTATTTT
TRBD1,TRBV10-2,TRBJ1-2,few,CASSAHPTGSNGYTF,TGCGCCAGCAGTGCCCACCCGACAGGGTCTAACGGCTACACCTTC
NA,TRBV19,TRBJ1-2,NA,CASSSEVLSYGYTF,TGTGCCAGTAGTAGCGAGGTTTTAAGCTATGGCTACACCTTC
NA,TRBV29-1,TRBJ2-3,NA,CSVVQGVWDTQYF,TGCAGCGTTGTCCAGGGTGTTTGGGATACGCAGTATTTT
TRBD2,TRBV5-4,TRBJ2-1,NA,CASSSRTSSINEQFF,TGTGCCAGCAGCTCCCGGACTAGCTCCATCAATGAGCAGTTCTTC
TRBD1,TRBV2,TRBJ1-1,NA,CASSTGGAISEAFF,TGTGCCAGCAGTACAGGGGGCGCAATATCTGAAGCTTTCTTT
TRBD2,TRBV30,TRBJ2-7,NA,CAGAGELSYEQYF,TGTGCCGGAGCGGGAGAGCTCTCCTACGAGCAGTACTTC
NA,TRBV19,TRBJ1-2,NA,CASSIDPSYGYTF,TGTGCCAGTAGTATAGACCCCTCCTATGGCTACACCTTC
NA,TRBV13,TRBJ1-6,NA,CASSSGFSPLHF,TGTGCCAGCAGTTCAGGGTTTTCACCCCTCCACTTT
NA,TRBV7-2,TRBJ1-3,NA,CASSTGLGNTIYF,TGTGCCAGCAGCACAGGCTTGGGAAACACCATATATTTT
TRBD1,TRBV3-1/TRBV3-2,TRBJ2-1,few,CASSQGTGQGWNEQFF,TGTGCCAGCAGCCAAGGGACCGGACAGGGGTGGAATGAGCAGTTCTTC
NA,TRBV11-2,TRBJ1-2,NA,CASSPSTGFYGYTF,TGTGCCAGCAGCCCCTCCACAGGATTTTATGGCTACACCTTC
NA,TRBV28,TRBJ2-6,NA,CASSSQRVRSGANVLTF,TGTGCCAGCAGTTCCCAGCGGGTGAGGTCTGGGGCCAACGTCCTGACTTTC
NA,TRBV9,TRBJ2-7,NA,CASSVEPDSGGREQYF,TGTGCCAGCAGCGTAGAACCAGATAGCGGAGGACGCGAGCAGTACTTC
TRBD1,TRBV6-5,TRBJ2-7,NA,CASSPRDRGYEQYF,TGTGCCAGCAGTCCCCGGGACAGGGGCTACGAGCAGTACTTC
TRBD2,TRBV7-3,TRBJ2-2,many,CASSLQAGGDTGELFF,TGTGCCAGCAGCTTACAAGCGGGAGGGGACACCGGGGAGCTGTTTTTT
NA,TRBV5-1,TRBJ2-3,NA,CASSSQGTDTQYF,TGCGCCAGCAGCTCCCAGGGGACAGATACGCAGTATTTT
NA,TRBV2,TRBJ1-2,NA,CASTRTLNYGYTF,TGTGCCAGTACACGTACATTGAACTATGGCTACACCTTC
NA,TRBV6-1,TRBJ1-6,once,CASSENRDSPLHF,TGTGCCAGCAGTGAAAACCGGGATTCACCCCTCCACTTT
NA,TRBV6-6,TRBJ1-4,NA,CASSPEVLDEKLFF,TGTGCCAGCAGCCCCGAGGTCCTGGATGAAAAACTGTTTTTT
NA,TRBV11-2,TRBJ1-2,NA,CASSLDRTDYGYTF,TGTGCCAGCAGCTTAGATCGGACAGACTATGGCTACACCTTC
TRBD1,TRBV7-6,TRBJ1-2,NA,CASSLKEGGGYTF,TGTGCCAGCAGCCTAAAAGAAGGGGGCGGCTACACCTTC
TRBD2,TRBV11-2,TRBJ2-3,NA,CASSFSGSSADTQYF,TGTGCCAGCAGCTTCAGCGGGAGCAGTGCAGATACGCAGTATTTT
TRBD1,TRBV5-8,TRBJ1-1,NA,CASRLALGTGDLNTEAFF,TGTGCCAGCAGACTCGCATTGGGGACAGGGGACCTAAACACTGAAGCTTTCTTT
NA,TRBV11-2,TRBJ2-6,NA,CASSFPTGDSGANVLTF,TGTGCCAGCAGCTTTCCGACAGGAGACTCTGGGGCCAACGTCCTGACTTTC
NA,TRBV25-1,TRBJ1-1,few,CASSEPIGGANTEAFF,TGTGCCAGCAGTGAGCCGATCGGTGGGGCGAACACTGAAGCTTTCTTT
TRBD1,TRBV18,TRBJ1-3,NA,CASSPSDRGGNTIYF,TGTGCCAGCTCCCCCAGTGACAGGGGAGGAAACACCATATATTTT
TRBD1,TRBV3-1/TRBV3-2,TRBJ2-7,NA,CASSQGVTGGHEQYF,TGTGCCAGCAGCCAAGGGGTGACAGGGGGCCACGAGCAGTACTTC
NA,TRBV7-2,TRBJ1-2,many,CASSLEWGLDGYTF,TGTGCCAGCAGCTTAGAATGGGGCCTCGATGGCTACACCTTC
NA,TRBV2,TRBJ1-1,NA,CASSYEGGSTEAFF,TGTGCCAGCAGTTATGAGGGCGGGAGCACTGAAGCTTTCTTT
TRBD2,TRBV28,TRBJ2-3,NA,CASRLAGPRDTQYF,TGTGCCAGCAGGTTAGCGGGACCACGGGATACGCAGTATTTT
TRBD1,TRBV6-5,TRBJ2-7,NA,CASRGPGQGSYEQYF,TGTGCCAGCAGGGGACCGGGACAGGGCTCCTACGAGCAGTACTTC
TRBD1,TRBV2,TRBJ1-2,NA,CASTWDRDGYTF,TGTGCCAGCACATGGGACAGGGATGGCTACACCTTC